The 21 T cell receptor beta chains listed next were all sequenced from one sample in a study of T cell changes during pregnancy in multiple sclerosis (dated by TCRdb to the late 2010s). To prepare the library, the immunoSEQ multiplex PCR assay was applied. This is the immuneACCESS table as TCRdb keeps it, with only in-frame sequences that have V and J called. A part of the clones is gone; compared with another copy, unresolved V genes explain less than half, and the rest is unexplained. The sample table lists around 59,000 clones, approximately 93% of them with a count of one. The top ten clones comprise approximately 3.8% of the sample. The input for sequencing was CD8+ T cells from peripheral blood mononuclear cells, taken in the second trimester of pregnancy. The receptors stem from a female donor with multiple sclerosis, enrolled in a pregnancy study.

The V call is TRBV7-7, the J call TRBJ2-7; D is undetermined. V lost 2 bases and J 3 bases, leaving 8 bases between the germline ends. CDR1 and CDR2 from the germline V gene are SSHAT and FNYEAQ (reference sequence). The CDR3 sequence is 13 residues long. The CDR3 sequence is CASSLLPYYEQYF. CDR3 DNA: TGTGCCAGCAGCTTACTACCGTACTACGAGCAGTACTTC.

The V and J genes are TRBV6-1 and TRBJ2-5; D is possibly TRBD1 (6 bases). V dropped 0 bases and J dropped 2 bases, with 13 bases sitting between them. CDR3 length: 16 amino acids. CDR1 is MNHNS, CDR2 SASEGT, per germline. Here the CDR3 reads CASSEAKAGVQETQYF. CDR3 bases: TGTGCCAGCAGTGAAGCGAAGGCAGGGGTACAAGAGACCCAGTACTTC.

CDR3: CASSGPKTSGNEQFF. CDR3 sequence (DNA): TGTGCCAGCAGTGGCCCGAAGACTAGCGGCAATGAGCAGTTCTTC. V is TRBV28 and J is TRBJ2-1; 9 bases are shared with TRBD2. The V gene's germline CDR1 is MDHEN and CDR2 SYDVKM. This CDR3 region has 15 residues. V trimming: 5 bases; J trimming: 6 bases; junction bases outside the gene matches: 8.

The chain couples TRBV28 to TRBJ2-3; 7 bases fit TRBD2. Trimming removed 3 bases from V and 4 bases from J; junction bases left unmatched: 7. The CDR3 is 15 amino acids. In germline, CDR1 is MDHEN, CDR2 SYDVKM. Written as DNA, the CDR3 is TGTGCCAGCAGTTTGGGCGGGAGCAAGGCAGATACGCAGTATTTT. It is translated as CASSLGGSKADTQYF.

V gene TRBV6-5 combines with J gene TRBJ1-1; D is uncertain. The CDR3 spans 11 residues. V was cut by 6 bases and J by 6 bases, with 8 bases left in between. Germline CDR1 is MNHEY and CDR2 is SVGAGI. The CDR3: CASSSSAEAFF. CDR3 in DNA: TGTGCCAGCAGCTCATCGGCTGAAGCTTTCTTT.

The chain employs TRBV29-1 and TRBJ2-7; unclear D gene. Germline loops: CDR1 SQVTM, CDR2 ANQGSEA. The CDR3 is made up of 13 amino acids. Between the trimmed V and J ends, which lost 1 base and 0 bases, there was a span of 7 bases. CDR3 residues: CSVEGLSSYEQYF. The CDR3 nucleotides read TGCAGCGTTGAAGGTTTGAGCTCCTACGAGCAGTACTTC.

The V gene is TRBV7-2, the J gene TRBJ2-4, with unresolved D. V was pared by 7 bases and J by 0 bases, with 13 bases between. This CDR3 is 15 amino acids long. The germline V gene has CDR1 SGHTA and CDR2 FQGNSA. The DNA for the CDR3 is TGTGCCAGCACCCCCCCTCTAGGAGCCAAAAACATTCAGTACTTC. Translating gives CASTPPLGAKNIQYF.

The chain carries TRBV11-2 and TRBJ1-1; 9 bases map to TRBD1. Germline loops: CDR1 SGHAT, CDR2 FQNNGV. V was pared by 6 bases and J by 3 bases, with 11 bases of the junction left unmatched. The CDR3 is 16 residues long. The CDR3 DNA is TGTGCCAGCAGACCCCTACAGGGGGCTGGGTACACTGAAGCTTTCTTT. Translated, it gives CASRPLQGAGYTEAFF.

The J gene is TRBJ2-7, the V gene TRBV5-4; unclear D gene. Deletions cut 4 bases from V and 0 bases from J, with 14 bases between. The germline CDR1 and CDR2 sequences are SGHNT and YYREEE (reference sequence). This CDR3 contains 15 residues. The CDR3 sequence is CASSDLAQASYEQYF. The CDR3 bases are TGTGCCAGCAGCGACCTCGCGCAGGCCTCCTACGAGCAGTACTTC. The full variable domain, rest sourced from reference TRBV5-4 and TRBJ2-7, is ETGVTQSPTHLIKTRGQQVTLRCSSQSGHNTVSWYQQALGQGPQFIFQYYREEENGRGNFPPRFSGLQFPNYSSELNVNALELDDSALYLCASSDLAQASYEQYFGPGTRLTVT.

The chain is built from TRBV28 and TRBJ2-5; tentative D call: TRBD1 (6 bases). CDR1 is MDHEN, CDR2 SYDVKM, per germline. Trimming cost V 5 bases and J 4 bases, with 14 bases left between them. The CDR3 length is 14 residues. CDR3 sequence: CASSPPGERETQYF. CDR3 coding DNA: TGTGCCAGCAGTCCCCCAGGGGAGCGAGAGACCCAGTACTTC.

The CDR3 DNA follows: TGTGCCAGCACCGGACAGGGGGCTGTTTATGGCTACACCTTC. Its translation: CASTGQGAVYGYTF. The J gene is TRBJ1-2, the V gene TRBV5-4, with 11 bases that match TRBD1. This CDR3 spans 14 amino acids. Trimming cost V 6 bases and J 5 bases; bases outside gene matches: 6. Germline assignment: CDR1 SGHNT and CDR2 YYREEE (reference sequence).

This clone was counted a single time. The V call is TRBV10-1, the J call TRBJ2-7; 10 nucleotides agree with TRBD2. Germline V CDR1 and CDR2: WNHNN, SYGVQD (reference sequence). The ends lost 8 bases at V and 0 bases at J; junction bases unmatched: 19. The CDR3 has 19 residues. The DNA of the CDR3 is TGCGCCAGCCCTAAGGCCCCGACTAGCGGGCCCTCAACCTCCTACGAGCAGTACTTC. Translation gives CASPKAPTSGPSTSYEQYF.

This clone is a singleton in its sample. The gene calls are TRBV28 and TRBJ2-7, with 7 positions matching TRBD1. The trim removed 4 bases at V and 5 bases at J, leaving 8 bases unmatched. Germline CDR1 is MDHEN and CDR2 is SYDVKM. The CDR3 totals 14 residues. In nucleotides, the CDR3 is TGTGCCAGCAGTTCCGACAGGGAAATGCACGAGCAGTACTTC. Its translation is CASSSDREMHEQYF.

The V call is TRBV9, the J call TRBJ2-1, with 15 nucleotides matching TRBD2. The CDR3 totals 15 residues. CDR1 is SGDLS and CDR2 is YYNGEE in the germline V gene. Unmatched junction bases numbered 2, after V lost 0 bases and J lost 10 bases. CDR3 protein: CASSVVGLAGGEQFF. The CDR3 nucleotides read TGTGCCAGCAGCGTAGTTGGACTAGCGGGAGGGGAGCAGTTCTTC.

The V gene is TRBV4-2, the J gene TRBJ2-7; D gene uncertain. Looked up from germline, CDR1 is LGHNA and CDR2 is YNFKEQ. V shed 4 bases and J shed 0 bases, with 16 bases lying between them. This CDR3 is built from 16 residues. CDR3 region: CASSLPLTAPSYEQYF. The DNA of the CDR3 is TGTGCCAGCAGCCTCCCCCTGACTGCGCCCTCCTACGAGCAGTACTTC.

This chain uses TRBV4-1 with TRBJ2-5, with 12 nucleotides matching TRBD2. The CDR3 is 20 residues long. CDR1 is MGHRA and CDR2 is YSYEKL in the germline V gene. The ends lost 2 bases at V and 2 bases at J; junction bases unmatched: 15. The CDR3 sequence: CASSQFIRASGGAGQETQYF. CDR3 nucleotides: TGCGCCAGCAGCCAATTTATTAGGGCTAGCGGGGGGGCGGGGCAAGAGACCCAGTACTTC.

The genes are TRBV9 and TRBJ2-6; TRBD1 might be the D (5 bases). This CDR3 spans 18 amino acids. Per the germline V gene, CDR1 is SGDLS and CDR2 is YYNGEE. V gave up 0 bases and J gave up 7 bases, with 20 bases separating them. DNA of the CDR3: TGTGCCAGCAGCGTAGAGGGCAGGGTTCGGCCTGTAGCCAACGTCCTGACTTTC. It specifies CASSVEGRVRPVANVLTF.

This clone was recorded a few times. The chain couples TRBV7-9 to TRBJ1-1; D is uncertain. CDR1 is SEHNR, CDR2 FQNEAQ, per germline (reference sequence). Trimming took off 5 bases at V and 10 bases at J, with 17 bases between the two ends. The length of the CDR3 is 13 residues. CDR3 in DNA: TGTGCCAGCAGCCCTCCTAGCGGACCGCGAGCTTTCTTT. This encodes CASSPPSGPRAFF.

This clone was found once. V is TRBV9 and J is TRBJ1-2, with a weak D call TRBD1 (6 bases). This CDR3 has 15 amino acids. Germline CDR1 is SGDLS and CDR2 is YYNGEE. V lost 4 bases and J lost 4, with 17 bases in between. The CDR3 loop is CASSPLTQGPYGYTF. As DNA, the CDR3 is TGTGCCAGCAGCCCCTTGACTCAGGGGCCCTATGGCTACACCTTC.

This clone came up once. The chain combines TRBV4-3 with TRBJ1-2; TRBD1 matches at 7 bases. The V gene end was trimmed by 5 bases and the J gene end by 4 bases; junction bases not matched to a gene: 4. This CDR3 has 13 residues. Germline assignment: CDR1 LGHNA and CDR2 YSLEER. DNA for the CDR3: TGCGCCAGCAGCGCGTACAGGGGCTATGGCTACACCTTC. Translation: CASSAYRGYGYTF.

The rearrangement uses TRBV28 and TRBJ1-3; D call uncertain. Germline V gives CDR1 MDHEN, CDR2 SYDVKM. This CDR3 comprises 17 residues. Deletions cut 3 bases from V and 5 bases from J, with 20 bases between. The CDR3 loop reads CASSLGRMVSSRNTIYF. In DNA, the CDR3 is TGTGCCAGCAGTTTGGGCAGGATGGTTTCCTCGAGAAACACCATATATTTT.